This T cell receptor (beta chain) was captured by sequencing in a study of blood T cell repertoires in COVID-19. Germline lookup yields CDR1 SGHNT and CDR2 YYREEE (reference sequence). V gave up 3 bases and J gave up 7 bases; unmatched junction bases: 6. This CDR3 region has 14 residues. Participant-reported clinical history was the basis for cohort assignment. The method was immunoSEQ multiplex PCR; TCRdb's version includes in-frame clones alone and lacks a portion of them. The sample lists over 110,000 clones, around 87% occurring once. Sample: PBMCs or T cells enriched from blood (not recorded which). This chain connects TRBV5-4 to TRBJ1-4; 7 bases agree with TRBD1. The TCR originated in a man in his sixties who had recovered from COVID-19. The CDR3 loop is CASSSGTATEKLFF. CDR3 sequence (DNA): TGTGCCAGCAGCTCCGGGACAGCCACTGAAAAACTGTTTTTT.